The 13 T cell receptor beta chains below all came from one sample that was sequenced in a study of T cell responses to AZD1222 COVID-19 vaccine. Clones were read by immunoSEQ multiplex PCR, and TCRdb kept only the in-frame ones, dropping some. The sample has under 130,000 clones; 88% are singletons. The sequencing used peripheral blood, collected on day 0 of AZD1222 vaccination. These receptors were taken from an adult in good health.

V and J are TRBV2 and TRBJ2-2; 9 nucleotides match TRBD1. Germline values: CDR1 SNHLY, CDR2 FYNNEI. The CDR3 is 15 residues long. V lost 2 bases to trimming and J lost 4 bases; unmatched junction nucleotides: 2. The CDR3 loop reads CASSERGQGTGELFF. The CDR3 DNA reads TGTGCCAGCAGTGAAAGGGGACAGGGCACCGGGGAGCTGTTTTTT.

V and J are TRBV5-1 and TRBJ2-7; D is undetermined. The CDR3 loop spans 14 amino acids. Germline loops: CDR1 SGHRS, CDR2 YFSETQ. Trimming removed 0 bases at V and 7 bases at J, with 14 bases between. CDR3 region: CASSLAETTPEQYF. CDR3 DNA sequence: TGCGCCAGCAGCTTGGCCGAGACGACTCCTGAGCAGTACTTC.

The chain recombines TRBV27 with TRBJ2-7, with D possibly being TRBD2 (6 bases). V shed 5 bases and J shed 7 bases, with 24 bases lying between them. This CDR3 is built from 16 residues. Germline loops: CDR1 MNHEY, CDR2 SMNVEV (reference sequence). CDR3 bases: TGTGCCAGCAGTCCGAGTTGGGTGTTCGGGAGTTTTGAGCAGTACTTC. Its protein is CASSPSWVFGSFEQYF.

The chain recombines TRBV6-5 with TRBJ2-7; D is uncertain. V gave up 1 base and J gave up 7 bases, with 5 bases separating them. This CDR3 spans 11 amino acids. Germline-derived CDR1 and CDR2 are MNHEY and SVGAGI. The CDR3 is CASSYFEEQYF. The CDR3 DNA follows: TGTGCCAGCAGTTACTTCGAGGAGCAGTACTTC.

The rearrangement links TRBV2 to TRBJ2-7; the match to TRBD1 covers 10 bases. The germline CDR1 and CDR2 sequences are SNHLY and FYNNEI. CDR3 size: 13 residues. V was clipped by 7 bases and J by 3 bases; unmatched bases: 3. CDR3 DNA sequence: TGTGCCAGCATGACAGGGGGCCTCTACGAGCAGTACTTC. Residues: CASMTGGLYEQYF.

The chain has TRBV19 and TRBJ2-2; TRBD1 matches 10 bases. CDR1 is LNHDA, CDR2 SQIVND, per germline (reference sequence). J lost 9 bases, V lost 8 bases, and 6 bases had no gene match. The CDR3 is made up of 13 amino acids. The CDR3 loop reads CASGDRGPRELFF. The CDR3 bases are TGTGCCAGTGGGGACAGGGGTCCCCGGGAGCTGTTTTTT.

The chain is built from TRBV6-5 and TRBJ1-1; 7 bases are shared with TRBD1. This CDR3 is built from 14 residues. The germline CDR1 and CDR2 sequences are MNHEY and SVGAGI. The V segment lost 6 bases and the J segment 1 base; nucleotides outside the gene matches: 5. As DNA, the CDR3 is TGTGCCAGCAGACCCCGGACAGGGAACACTGAAGCTTTCTTT. This codes for CASRPRTGNTEAFF.

V is TRBV6-5 and J is TRBJ2-5, with 9 bases identical to TRBD1. The germline CDR1 and CDR2 sequences are MNHEY and SVGAGI. J was trimmed by 5 bases and V by 0 bases; bases with no gene match: 4. CDR3 length: 15 residues. Here the CDR3 DNA reads TGTGCCAGCAGTTACTCGACAGGGGGAGCGGAGACCCAGTACTTC. Translating it yields CASSYSTGGAETQYF.

The rearrangement uses TRBV27 and TRBJ2-7; D may correspond to TRBD1 or TRBD2 (5 bases each). Germline V gene sequence: CDR1 MNHEY, CDR2 SMNVEV (reference sequence). The ends were cut back, 3 bases at V and 0 bases at J, with 15 bases in the middle. CDR3 length: 16 amino acids. CDR3 loop: CASSLGDPGNSYEQYF. The DNA for the CDR3 is TGTGCCAGCAGTTTGGGGGACCCTGGGAACTCCTACGAGCAGTACTTC.

The chain couples TRBV27 to TRBJ1-2; 7 bases match TRBD1. This CDR3 spans 13 amino acids. With 3 bases clipped from V and 8 bases from J, the junction kept 6 bases outside the gene matches. Germline V gives CDR1 MNHEY, CDR2 SMNVEV (reference sequence). CDR3 sequence reads: CASSFRDSRGYTF. The CDR3 DNA reads TGTGCCAGCAGTTTCCGGGACAGTCGAGGCTACACCTTC.

J is TRBJ1-5 and V is TRBV30; D ambiguous. Per germline, CDR1 GTSNPN and CDR2 SVGIG (reference sequence). V lost 4 bases to trimming and J lost 3 bases, with 13 bases between them. The CDR3 is made up of 14 amino acids. CDR3 nucleotide sequence: TGTGCCTGGAATGTAGGGCTTTACAATCAGCCCCAGCATTTT. Its protein is CAWNVGLYNQPQHF.

The CDR3 here is CATSRARTGAGETQYF. CDR3 nucleotides: TGTGCCACCAGCAGAGCCCGGACAGGGGCGGGGGAGACCCAGTACTTC. The chain joins TRBV15 to TRBJ2-5; 9 nucleotides agree with TRBD1. CDR1 LNHNV and CDR2 YYDKDF come from the germline V gene (reference sequence). The ends lost 1 base at V and 5 bases at J; junction bases unmatched: 8. The length of the CDR3 is 16 residues.

The chain combines TRBV7-6 with TRBJ2-2; D call uncertain. Deletions cut 1 base from V and 7 bases from J, with 7 bases between. This CDR3 region has 13 residues. Germline V gene data show CDR1 as SGHVS and CDR2 as FNYEAQ. CDR3 DNA sequence: TGTGCCAGCAGCTTAGAAGGTTTCGGGGAGCTGTTTTTT. Amino acids: CASSLEGFGELFF.